The rows below give T cell receptor beta chains drawn from one sample of a study of blood T cell repertoires in COVID-19. Sequencing used immunoSEQ multiplex PCR; TCRdb keeps in-frame clones, though not all of them. The sample contains 32,000 or so clones, approximately 86% of which appear only once. The sequenced material came from peripheral blood. The receptor set was obtained from a man aged 70-80 years with acute or convalescent COVID-19. The CDR3 runs from the conserved cysteine through the conserved F or W. A D gene is named only where the DNA matches it firmly. Clone size is stated in some rows and not others, as once, few, many or a class when expanded.

v_call	d_call	j_call	clone_size	cdr3_nt	cdr3_aa
TRBV5-4	TRBD2	TRBJ2-5	-	TGTGCCAGCAGCCCCAGACTAGCGGGGGGGCAAGAGACCCAGTACTTC	CASSPRLAGGQETQYF
TRBV10-3	-	TRBJ1-5	few	TGTGCCATCAGTGAGTCGGGTAGGAGGTTCCAGCCCCAGCATTTT	CAISESGRRFQPQHF
TRBV7-8	TRBD2	TRBJ2-1	-	TGTGCCAGCAGCTTGCGACGGACTAGCGGGGGGTCTGGGCAGTTCTTC	CASSLRRTSGGSGQFF
TRBV5-1	-	TRBJ2-7	-	TGCGCCAGCAGCTTGGACCTAGGATTCAGCGAGCAGTACTTC	CASSLDLGFSEQYF
TRBV27	TRBD1	TRBJ1-5	once	TGTGCCAGCAGTTTGACAGGGGTGCAGCCCCAGCATTTT	CASSLTGVQPQHF
TRBV12-3/TRBV12-4	-	TRBJ1-6	-	TGTGCCAGCAGTCGGGGGTCCGCTTCACCCCTCCACTTT	CASSRGSASPLHF
TRBV27	-	TRBJ2-2	-	TGTGCCAGCAATCTGGGACAGAACACCGGGGAGCTGTTTTTT	CASNLGQNTGELFF
TRBV7-9	-	TRBJ2-7	-	TGTGCCAGCAGCTTAGAGGAGTGGAGCTACGAGCAGTACTTC	CASSLEEWSYEQYF
TRBV7-2	-	TRBJ1-1	-	TGTGCCAGCAGCTTAGCCCCCAGTCTCTTCTCTGAAGCTTTCTTT	CASSLAPSLFSEAFF
TRBV19	-	TRBJ1-1	-	TGTGCCAGCCTCCCGACGGGGATGGGCACTGAAGCTTTCTTT	CASLPTGMGTEAFF
TRBV10-1	-	TRBJ1-3	-	TGCGCCAGCAGGAGGGCGGGGACGGTGCGCTCTGGAAACACCATATATTTT	CASRRAGTVRSGNTIYF
TRBV30	TRBD1	TRBJ1-4	-	TGTGCCTTCCACGGAGGGACAGGCGATAATGAAAAACTGTTTTTT	CAFHGGTGDNEKLFF
TRBV6-1	TRBD2	TRBJ2-3	-	TGTGCCAGCAGTGGACCTTCCGGGGGGGAGACAGATACGCAGTATTTT	CASSGPSGGETDTQYF
TRBV19	-	TRBJ2-7	-	TGTGCCAGTAGTATGACCAGCGCGGACTACGAGCAGTACTTC	CASSMTSADYEQYF
TRBV27	TRBD1	TRBJ1-3	-	TGTGCCAGCAGACAGGGGGCGCCTGGAAACACCATATATTTT	CASRQGAPGNTIYF
TRBV5-4	TRBD1	TRBJ1-2	-	TGTGCCAGCAGCTTAAGGACAGGTAGCTCGGGGGGCTACACCTTC	CASSLRTGSSGGYTF
TRBV6-5	-	TRBJ2-1	-	TGTGCCAGCAGGCCCGGACGGGGAAACAATGAGCAGTTCTTC	CASRPGRGNNEQFF
TRBV5-1	TRBD1	TRBJ1-1	-	TGCGCCAGCCGCAGGGACAGCGGAGGGAACACTGAAGCTTTCTTT	CASRRDSGGNTEAFF
TRBV19	-	TRBJ1-5	-	TGTGCCAGTAGTATGGGGCGGACTAATCGGAGGCCCCAGCATTTT	CASSMGRTNRRPQHF